These 24 T cell receptor beta chains originate from one sample sequenced in a study of blood T cell repertoires in COVID-19. Sequenced by immunoSEQ multiplex PCR; TCRdb stores in-frame clones only, minus some. The sample holds roughly 100,000 clones, about 78% seen once. The specimen was peripheral blood. All receptors come from a man in his sixties with active or convalescent COVID-19.

This sequence joins TRBV6-5 and TRBJ1-2; the match to TRBD1 covers 8 bases. The germline gives CDR1 MNHEY, CDR2 SVGAGI. V gave up 6 bases and J gave up 8 bases; unmatched junction bases: 5. CDR3 length equals 12 residues. CDR3 sequence reads: CASRSTGGGYTF. DNA for the CDR3: TGTGCCAGCAGATCCACAGGGGGGGGCTACACCTTC.

This clone occurred a few times. The chain joins TRBV24-1 to TRBJ2-1; TRBD2 aligns across 13 bases. The ends lost 4 bases at V and 8 bases at J; junction bases unmatched: 10. Per the germline V gene, CDR1 is KGHDR and CDR2 is SFDVKD. This CDR3 contains 17 residues. The CDR3 loop reads CATSESTRLAGGDEQFF. CDR3 nucleotides: TGTGCCACCAGTGAATCGACCCGACTAGCGGGAGGCGATGAGCAGTTCTTC.

The rearrangement joins TRBV18 to TRBJ2-6, with TRBD1 matching 11 bases. Germline CDR1 and CDR2: KGHSH and LQKENI. The J segment lost 2 bases and the V segment lost 2 bases, leaving 11 bases of the junction unmatched. The CDR3 has 20 residues. The CDR3 DNA follows: TGTGCCAGCTCACCAACTTCCGGGACAGGGGGAGTTACTGGGGCCAACGTCCTGACTTTC. Its translation: CASSPTSGTGGVTGANVLTF.

This chain joins TRBV7-2 and TRBJ2-7, with D tentatively TRBD2 (6 bases). Germline V lookup: CDR1 SGHTA, CDR2 FQGNSA. The length of the CDR3 is 15 residues. The V end was cut by 3 bases, the J end by 5 bases, with 17 bases between. CDR3 DNA: TGTGCCAGCAGCTTCTCCGGGGAGGCCTGGAACGAGCAGTACTTC. Its protein is CASSFSGEAWNEQYF.

The chain recombines TRBV11-3 with TRBJ1-1, with TRBD1 matching 8 bases. CDR1 and CDR2 (germline): SGHNT, YENEEA. CDR3 length: 15 amino acids. V shed 0 bases, J shed 3 bases, and the junction held 3 bases outside the gene matches. The CDR3 spells CASSLDDRGYTEAFF. CDR3 sequence (DNA): TGTGCCAGCAGCTTAGATGACAGGGGATACACTGAAGCTTTCTTT.

The CDR3 region is CASSQDRGMNTEAFF. The CDR3, as DNA: TGTGCCAGTAGTCAGGACAGGGGAATGAACACTGAAGCTTTCTTT. The rearrangement links TRBV19 to TRBJ1-1, with TRBD1 matching over 9 bases. V gave up 5 bases and J gave up 0 bases; unmatched junction bases: 4. Germline V CDR1 and CDR2: LNHDA, SQIVND (reference sequence). CDR3 length equals 15 residues.

The chain uses TRBV5-1 and TRBJ2-3; 7 positions agree with TRBD2. CDR1 and CDR2 from the germline V gene are SGHRS and YFSETQ. The CDR3 sequence is 14 residues long. Losses at the gene ends were 4 bases for V and 0 bases for J; bases not matched to a gene: 2. CDR3 in DNA: TGCGCCAGCAGCCCGGGGGGAAGCACAGATACGCAGTATTTT. Translating it yields CASSPGGSTDTQYF.

The chain carries TRBV5-1 and TRBJ2-1; maybe TRBD1 (6 bases). V lost 4 bases to trimming and J lost 4 bases, with 15 bases between them. The CDR3 extends over 15 amino acids. CDR1 is SGHRS, CDR2 YFSETQ, per germline. The CDR3 loop is CASSPSGTYYNEQFF. For the CDR3, the DNA is TGCGCCAGCAGCCCCTCCGGGACATATTACAATGAGCAGTTCTTC.

This clone was seen only a few times. The chain joins TRBV15 to TRBJ2-6; 7 nucleotides agree with TRBD1. With V trimmed by 5 bases and J by 2 bases, 3 bases remained unmatched. The CDR3 has 15 residues. CDR1 and CDR2 from the germline V gene are LNHNV and YYDKDF (reference sequence). This chain's CDR3 is CATSLGQAGANVLTF. Written as DNA, the CDR3 is TGTGCCACCAGCTTAGGACAGGCTGGGGCCAACGTCCTGACTTTC.

This chain joins TRBV7-3 and TRBJ2-3; the D is unclear. CDR3 size: 13 residues. Germline V gene sequence: CDR1 SGHTA, CDR2 FQGTGA. V lost 2 bases and J 5 bases, leaving 8 bases between the germline ends. The CDR3 here is CASSLAGLDTQYF. The CDR3 DNA is TGTGCCAGCAGCTTAGCAGGTCTAGATACGCAGTATTTT.

The V and J genes are TRBV24-1 and TRBJ2-3; D gene uncertain. Trimming cost V 4 bases and J 2 bases, with 6 bases left between them. In germline, CDR1 is KGHDR, CDR2 SFDVKD. This CDR3 has 13 amino acids. This CDR3 is CATSEGSTDTQYF. The DNA for the CDR3 is TGTGCCACCAGTGAGGGCTCCACAGATACGCAGTATTTT.

The V gene is TRBV28, the J gene TRBJ2-5; no clear D. The germline V gene encodes CDR1 MDHEN and CDR2 SYDVKM. V was cut by 3 bases and J by 13 bases, with 18 bases left in between. The CDR3 has 13 amino acids. CDR3 in DNA: TGTGCCAGCAGTTTGTCTTCTGAAGTCCTCGGGTACTTC. Its protein product is CASSLSSEVLGYF.

The chain links TRBV3-1 (or the pseudogene TRBV3-2) to TRBJ2-1; D call uncertain. Germline CDR1 and CDR2: LGHDT and YNNKEL (reference sequence). This CDR3 spans 13 amino acids. Trimming removed 3 bases from V and 5 bases from J, with 8 bases in between. The CDR3 coding sequence is TGTGCCAGCAGCCACCGCACAGACAATGAGCAGTTCTTC. This codes for CASSHRTDNEQFF.

CDR3 in DNA: TGTGCCAGCAGTGTGGAGCTAGCGTACAATGAGCAGTTCTTC. It is translated as CASSVELAYNEQFF. This chain joins TRBV6-4 and TRBJ2-1; the D gene is possibly TRBD2 (6 bases). The CDR3 extends over 14 amino acids. The V gene lost 4 bases and the J gene lost 4 bases, with 11 bases spanning the gap. Germline CDR1 reads MRHNA; CDR2 reads SNTAGT.

The table lists this clone with a count of one. The chain joins TRBV12-3 or TRBV12-4 to TRBJ2-2; possibly TRBD2 for D (5 bases). The ends were cut back, 6 bases at V and 6 bases at J, with 11 bases in the middle. The CDR3 is made up of 13 amino acids. The CDR3 DNA sequence: TGTGCCAGCAGGTTGAGGGAAGCCGGGGAGCTGTTTTTT. It specifies CASRLREAGELFF.

The count of this clone is one. V and J are TRBV7-2 and TRBJ1-2, with D unresolved. Between the trimmed V and J ends, which lost 5 bases and 4 bases, there was a span of 11 bases. Germline V gene data show CDR1 as SGHTA and CDR2 as FQGNSA. This CDR3 is built from 13 residues. This CDR3 reads CASSDRTSYGYTF. The CDR3 DNA sequence: TGTGCCAGCAGCGATAGGACTTCCTATGGCTACACCTTC.

Here the CDR3 reads CASSQEGQGHQPQHF. The CDR3 DNA is TGTGCCAGCAGCCAAGAGGGCCAGGGGCATCAGCCCCAGCATTTT. The chain is built from TRBV4-2 and TRBJ1-5, with D possibly being TRBD1 (6 bases). Trimming stripped 0 bases from V and 5 bases from J, with 11 bases between. The V gene's germline CDR1 is LGHNA and CDR2 YNFKEQ. This CDR3 has 15 residues.

V gene TRBV11-3 combines with J gene TRBJ2-7; a possible D gene is TRBD1 (5 bases). CDR3 size: 12 residues. Germline V lookup: CDR1 SGHNT, CDR2 YENEEA. Trimming shortened V by 5 bases and J by 7 bases, and 12 bases separated the two germline ends. The CDR3 sequence is CASSQTAGEQYF. The CDR3 bases are TGTGCCAGCAGCCAAACAGCAGGGGAGCAGTACTTC.

In its sample, this clone was seen a few times. CDR3 nucleotide sequence: TGCGCCAGCAGCCCGGGGGCTAGCGGGAGAACAGTAGGGTACGAGCAGTACTTC. Amino acid sequence: CASSPGASGRTVGYEQYF. This chain uses TRBV5-1 with TRBJ2-7, with 10 nucleotides matching TRBD2. V was pared by 4 bases and J by 4 bases, with 17 bases of the junction left unmatched. Looked up from germline, CDR1 is SGHRS and CDR2 is YFSETQ. The CDR3 length is 18 residues.

This chain joins TRBV9 and TRBJ2-7, with TRBD2 identical over 11 bases. Germline-derived CDR1 and CDR2 are SGDLS and YYNGEE. V gave up 3 bases and J gave up 4 bases; unmatched junction bases: 9. This CDR3 comprises 16 residues. As DNA, the CDR3 is TGTGCCAGCAGCGACCCCTCTAGCGGGAGGCCGTACGAGCAGTACTTC. Encoded protein: CASSDPSSGRPYEQYF.

The chain joins TRBV28 to TRBJ1-2; 9 nucleotides agree with TRBD1. V gave up 6 bases and J gave up 7 bases; unmatched junction bases: 6. The CDR3 loop spans 13 amino acids. In germline, CDR1 is MDHEN, CDR2 SYDVKM. The CDR3 DNA is TGTGCCAGCAGAAGGACAGGGGCTCCTGGCTACACCTTC. Translated: CASRRTGAPGYTF.

The chain employs TRBV5-4 and TRBJ2-5; 15 positions agree with TRBD2. CDR1 SGHNT and CDR2 YYREEE come from the germline V gene (reference sequence). CDR3 length: 16 amino acids. V gave up 7 bases and J gave up 1 base; unmatched junction bases: 5. Here the CDR3 DNA reads TGTGCCAGCCGAAGGACTAGCGGGAGGGTCCAAGAGACCCAGTACTTC. Amino acids: CASRRTSGRVQETQYF.

This CDR3 reads CASSTDRGRSNQPQHF. In DNA form, the CDR3 reads TGTGCCAGTAGTACCGACAGGGGAAGAAGCAATCAGCCCCAGCATTTT. The V gene is TRBV19, the J gene TRBJ1-5; 8 nucleotides align to TRBD1. Germline lookup yields CDR1 LNHDA and CDR2 SQIVND (reference sequence). This CDR3 is built from 16 residues. Trimming removed 4 bases from V and 1 base from J; junction bases left unmatched: 6.

This sequence joins TRBV18 and TRBJ1-4; 12 positions match TRBD1. CDR1 KGHSH and CDR2 LQKENI come from the germline V gene. V trimming: 6 bases; J trimming: 8 bases; junction bases outside the gene matches: 4. CDR3 length equals 14 residues. This CDR3 is CASSRGTGGEKLFF. The CDR3, as DNA: TGTGCCAGCTCGCGCGGGACAGGGGGCGAAAAACTGTTTTTT.